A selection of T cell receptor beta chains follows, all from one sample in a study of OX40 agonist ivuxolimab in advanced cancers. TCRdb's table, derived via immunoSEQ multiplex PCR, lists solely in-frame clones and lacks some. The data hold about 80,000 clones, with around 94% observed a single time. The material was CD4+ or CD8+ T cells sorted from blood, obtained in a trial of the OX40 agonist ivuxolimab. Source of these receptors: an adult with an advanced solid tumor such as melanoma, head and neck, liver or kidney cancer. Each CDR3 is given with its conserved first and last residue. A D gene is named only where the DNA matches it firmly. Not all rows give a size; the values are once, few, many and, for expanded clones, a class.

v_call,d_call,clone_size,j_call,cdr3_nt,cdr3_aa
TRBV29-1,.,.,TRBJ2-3,TGCAGCGTTGAATGGGTGGGGCACGGACGCACAGATACGCAGTATTTT,CSVEWVGHGRTDTQYF
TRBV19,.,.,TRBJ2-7,TGTGCCAGTAGTATAGTCAGGAGCTCCTACGAGCAGTACTTC,CASSIVRSSYEQYF
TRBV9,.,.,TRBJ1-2,TGTGCCAGCAGCGTAGACGGTGGCTACACCTTC,CASSVDGGYTF
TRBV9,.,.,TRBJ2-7,TGTGCCAGCAGCGTATCCGGCTCCGGCTACGAGCAGTACTTC,CASSVSGSGYEQYF
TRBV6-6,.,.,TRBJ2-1,TGTGCCAGCAGTTACCTGGGGACGGCTTACAATGAGCAGTTCTTC,CASSYLGTAYNEQFF
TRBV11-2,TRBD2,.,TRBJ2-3,TGTGCCAGCAGCTTAAGACTAGCTCCAGATACGCAGTATTTT,CASSLRLAPDTQYF
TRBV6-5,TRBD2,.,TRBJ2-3,TGTGCCAGCAGTTATGGGACTAGCAGGGCCACAGATACGCAGTATTTT,CASSYGTSRATDTQYF
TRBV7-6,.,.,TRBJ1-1,TGTGCCAGCAGCTTAGGGACTGAGGCTTTCTTT,CASSLGTEAFF
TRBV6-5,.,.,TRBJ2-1,TGTGCCAGCAGTCTAGGTAATGAGCAGTTCTTC,CASSLGNEQFF
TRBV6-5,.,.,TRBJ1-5,TGTGCCAGCAGTTACGGGGGGAATCAGCCCCAGCATTTT,CASSYGGNQPQHF
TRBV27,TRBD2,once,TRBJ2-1,TGTGCCGGCAGACCAAGCGGGAGGGCCTACAATGAGCAGTTCTTC,CAGRPSGRAYNEQFF
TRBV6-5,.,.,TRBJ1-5,TGTGCCAGCAGGCAAGAACAGGCTTCTGCCCAGCATTTT,CASRQEQASAQHF
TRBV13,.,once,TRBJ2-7,TGTGCCAGCAGCTTTTCCCTAGGAAGGAAAGCCGACGCCTACGAGCAGTACTTC,CASSFSLGRKADAYEQYF
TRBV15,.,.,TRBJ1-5,TGTGCCACCAGCAGAGATAGGGGGTGGGGACAACATAGCAATCAGCCCCAGCATTTT,CATSRDRGWGQHSNQPQHF
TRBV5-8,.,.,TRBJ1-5,TGTGCCAGCAGCTTGGGTGGGGTAAGCTTTAGTCAGCCCCAGCATTTT,CASSLGGVSFSQPQHF
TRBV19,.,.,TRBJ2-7,TGTGCCAGTACCATGGGGGTCGGCGAGCAGTACTTC,CASTMGVGEQYF
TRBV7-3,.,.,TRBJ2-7,TGTGCCAGCAGCTTATACCTCGGGAGTACCTACGAGCAGTACTTC,CASSLYLGSTYEQYF
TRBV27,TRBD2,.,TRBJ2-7,TGTGCCAGCAGTTCCGGGACTAGCGGGAGCGGGGAGCAGTACTTC,CASSSGTSGSGEQYF
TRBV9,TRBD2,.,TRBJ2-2,TGTGCCAGCAGCGTAGCTAGCGGGCCGACGAACACCGGGGAGCTGTTTTTT,CASSVASGPTNTGELFF
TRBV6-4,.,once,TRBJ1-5,TGTGCCAGCAGCCAGCACAACAGGGGCAATCAGCCCCAGCATTTT,CASSQHNRGNQPQHF
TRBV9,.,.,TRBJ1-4,TGTGCCAGCAGCGCCATGACAGCAACTAATGAAAAACTGTTTTTT,CASSAMTATNEKLFF
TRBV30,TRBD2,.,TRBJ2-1,TGTGCCTGGAGTGGCCCGCGACTAGCGGGAGGGCCCTTGGATGAGCAGTTCTTC,CAWSGPRLAGGPLDEQFF
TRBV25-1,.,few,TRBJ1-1,TGTGCCAGCAGTGTCAACACTGAAGCTTTCTTT,CASSVNTEAFF
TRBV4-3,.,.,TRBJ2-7,TGCGCCAGCAGCCAACAGGGGTCTAAAAGCTCCTACGAGCAGTACTTC,CASSQQGSKSSYEQYF
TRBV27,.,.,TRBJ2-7,TGTGCCAGCAGTTTCGGGACTCTTTCCTACGAGCAGTACTTC,CASSFGTLSYEQYF
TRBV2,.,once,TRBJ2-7,TGTGCCAGCAGTGCTCTCTACGAGCAGTACTTC,CASSALYEQYF
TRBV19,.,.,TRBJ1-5,TGTGCCAGTAGTAGGTGGGACCATAGCAATCAGCCCCAGCATTTT,CASSRWDHSNQPQHF
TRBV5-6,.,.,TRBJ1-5,TGTGCCAGCAGCTCCCCGGGGCAGCCCCAGCATTTT,CASSSPGQPQHF
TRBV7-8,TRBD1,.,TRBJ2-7,TGTGCCAGCAGCGACCGGGACAGCCACGAGCAGTACTTC,CASSDRDSHEQYF
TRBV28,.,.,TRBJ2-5,TGTGCCATCTCCGTCAGGGTGGGGCAACAGACCCAGTACTTC,CAISVRVGQQTQYF
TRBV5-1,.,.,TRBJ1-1,TGCGCCAGCAGCTTGGTTCTGGACACTGAAGCTTTCTTT,CASSLVLDTEAFF
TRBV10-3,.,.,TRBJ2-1,TGTGCCGCGGAGGGTGGCAGGGGGAACAATGAGCAGTTCTTC,CAAEGGRGNNEQFF
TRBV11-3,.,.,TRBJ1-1,TGTGCCAGCAGCTACCCTGACGGTGTATACACTGAAGCTTTCTTT,CASSYPDGVYTEAFF
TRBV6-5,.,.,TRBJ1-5,TGTGCCAGCGGGCTGGGGAACCAGCCCCAGCATTTT,CASGLGNQPQHF
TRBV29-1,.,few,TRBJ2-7,TGCAGCGTTGAAGTGGACTATTACGAGCAGTACTTC,CSVEVDYYEQYF
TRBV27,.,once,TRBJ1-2,TGTGCCAGCAGTTTATCGAGGGTGTATGGCTACACCTTC,CASSLSRVYGYTF
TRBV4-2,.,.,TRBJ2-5,TGTGCCAGCAGCCAAGGACTTGGAGGAGAGACCCAGTACTTC,CASSQGLGGETQYF